The present T cell receptor (beta chain) was sequenced within a study of shared clonotypes between healthy human individuals. Study observations and caveats: Specimens sampled were limited to blood, with tissue repertoires likely differing. The study generally estimated greater richness for naive than memory subsets.

Worth noting for this clone: Its antigen is unknown.

Germline CDR1 and CDR2: SGHDT and YYEEEE. The CDR3 sequence is 14 residues long. The ends were cut back, 0 bases at V and 5 bases at J, with 11 bases in the middle. Measured with immunoSEQ multiplex PCR; TCRdb has only the in-frame clones, and not every one. The table lists 2 million to 2.5 million clones, around 90% of them singletons. The V gene is TRBV5-6, the J gene TRBJ2-5; TRBD2 is a possible D gene (5 bases). The receptor's source is a man between 18 and 29 years old in good health. Some clones in this sample may be carry-over from other donors' samples. Sequenced input: naive CD4+ T cells from PBMCs. Subset meaning: CD45RA+ positively selected. In nucleotides, the CDR3 is TGTGCCAGCAGCTTGGCTCGAGGGCGGGAGACCCAGTACTTC. Its protein is CASSLARGRETQYF. Based on the CDR3 plus reference TRBV5-6 and TRBJ2-5, the full variable domain is DAGVTQSPTHLIKTRGQQVTLRCSPKSGHDTVSWYQQALGQGPQFIFQYYEEEERQRGNFPDRFSGHQFPNYSSELNVNALLLGDSALYLCASSLARGRETQYFGPGTRLLVL.